Below, one T cell receptor beta chain is given with its context. Which antigen it targets is not known. Base quality data are lacking; no much larger clone is found one base away. The CDR3 measures 15 amino acids from cysteine to phenylalanine. Solely the CDR3 DNA is kept, with 45 bases framed from the first base. Here V drops 7 bases and J drops 2 bases, and the junction holds 5 bases not matched to any gene. Libraries were built with the immunoSEQ multiplex PCR assay. A mixture of 60 forward primers for TCR Vbeta segments and 13 reverse primers for TCR Jbeta segments was used in the multiplex PCR. A multiplex PCR assay on genomic DNA amplified the CDR3 region of rearranged TCR beta genes. The Illumina HiSeq System was used to sequence the amplified TCR beta libraries as 87-base-pair reads. Regarding the original processing steps: A later analysis tallied roughly 76 million unique TCR beta chains across the 666 repertoires, and around 10 million of those chains were shared by two or more donors. To remove PCR and sequencing errors, raw reads were error-corrected and collapsed into unique sequences using a nearest-neighbor algorithm that merged closely related sequences. Alignment of CDR3 sequences to IMGT reference sequences was used to assign V, D and J gene segments. For a sequence to be retained, a match of at least six nucleotides to both a V gene segment and a J gene segment was required. A rearrangement was called productive if the CDR3 had no stop codons and remained in frame with V and J, and every other rearrangement was called non-productive. Following IMGT convention, CDR3 was defined as the stretch from the second conserved V-encoded cysteine up to the conserved J-encoded phenylalanine. Sequences without an unambiguous match to a single V gene segment were excluded from the earlier analysis of 587 of the donors. In an earlier analysis of roughly 500 of the donors, V segments were called functional above 56.7% productive rearrangements and were called segregating when the between-donor standard deviation exceeded 5%. To diagnose cytomegalovirus status from the catalog of TCR beta chain sequences, a statistical classification framework was built. In a later analysis, TCR nucleotide sequences were compared against IMGT/GENE-DB human TR gene sequences so that V and J genes could be assigned. Using the TCRdist pipeline, a later analysis assigned CDR3 sequences along with most-parsimonious VDJ recombination scenarios. In a later analysis, each TCR beta chain was defined by its CDR3 amino acid sequence together with its V-gene family, and reads lacking a unique V-gene family were excluded. As a way to deal with suspected cross-contamination and a sequencing artifact, a later analysis dropped 640 or so nucleotide sequences that were highly shared and had low generation probability. A later analysis calculated a clonal expansion index for each public chain from normalized within-repertoire ranks of inferred template counts. In a later analysis, generation probabilities were computed with a VDJ recombination model fitted to out-of-frame rearrangements, and the resulting probabilities were checked against IGoR. A later analysis scored TCR-TCR, TCR-HLA and TCR-CMV co-occurrence with hypergeometric tests, applying a repertoire-size bias correction to TCR pairs. To estimate false discovery rates, a later analysis permuted the HLA or CMV assignments 20 times. A later analysis grouped co-occurring TCRs with DBSCAN, adding TCRdist sequence similarity when clustering within HLA-allele-positive subsets. Repertoires with fewer than 30,000 or more than 120,000 public chains were left out of co-occurrence clustering, as were a handful of repertoires with anomalous nucleotide sharing. TCRdb provides this immuneACCESS table in a form limited to in-frame rearrangements. Some clones are lacking; in checked studies, under half of them reflect an unresolved V gene, and why the rest are absent is not known. V and J calls and clone size come straight from that table; D and trimming were deduced from the DNA. This sample holds approximately 200,000 clones; over 75% were observed only once. Together, the top ten hold 0.098% of the sample.

These data are taken from a study of cytomegalovirus exposure and HLA in healthy donors (dated by TCRdb to 2017 to 2019). About the investigation overall: In an earlier analysis of some 550 of the donors, approximately 300 Gb of sequence data and 90 million to 120 million unique TCR beta sequences from about 180 million T cells were reported. The study used immunosequencing to profile the T cell repertoires of under 700 subjects and linked those repertoires to cytomegalovirus serostatus. Donor age, sex, ethnicity and CMV serostatus were compiled together with the repertoire data. Across 300 to 400 genotyped donors of the cohort, an average of about 220,000 unique TCR beta nucleotide sequences per donor were sequenced, and about a sixth of those sequences were non-productive. Of the roughly 400 genotyped donors, 65% to 90% fell in the genetic ancestry cluster associated with self-reported Caucasian donors. Both class I and class II loci were covered by HLA typing, at four-digit resolution. Along with the approximately 670-subject first cohort, a separate validation cohort of 120 different subjects was used. To predict cytomegalovirus infection status, the study combined high-throughput TCR immunosequencing, statistical association of individual TCRs with disease status, and machine learning. Genome-wide SNP genotypes for about 65% of the roughly 670 donors were used in a later genetic analysis, which treated that subset as a discovery cohort. An earlier analysis of roughly 580 of the donors used high-throughput TCR beta sequencing to judge whether each TCR beta V gene segment behaved as functional or pseudogenic. Every discovery cohort repertoire had been produced on one sequencing platform. The number of donors typed differed by locus, with about 629-630 for A, B, C, DRB1 and DQB1, around 520 for DQA1, about 610 for DPA1, and some 470 for DPB1. About five DR-DQ haplotypes were handled as single units for association and clustering because linkage in the cohort was strong. A later analysis re-analyzed previously published TCR beta repertoires from 660 or so donors and added high-resolution HLA genotyping to study TCR occurrence patterns. Around 320 gigabases of sequencing data and 78 million or so unique TCR sequences were included in an early release covering several hundred HLA-typed donors. Rather than drawing on any new phenotypic data, the later analysis identified candidate immune exposures from TCR beta sequences and the way those sequences occurred across donors. The aim of the study was to test whether cataloging public T cell receptors could identify signatures of past pathogen exposure. Results and caveats for the whole study, not just this receptor: For the cohort, immune exposure information was limited to CMV serostatus. A total of fewer than 200 TCR beta chains were listed by the study as associated with cytomegalovirus. The sequencing pipeline was judged likely to have produced a cluster of highly shared sequence variants as a technical artifact. According to a later genetic analysis, donors in an Asian-associated ancestry cluster had fewer N-insertions in productive TCRs than the roughly 660-donor mean. In an earlier analysis of about 550 of the donors, most TCR beta V segments were observed in productive rearrangements about 87% or about 30% of the time, broadly matching IMGT annotations. While some public TCRs were present in many individuals, most TCR sequences turned up only very rarely across donors. It was suggested by the authors that the approach could potentially be generalized to other disease states and immunological phenotypes. In both the original and validation cohorts, the classifier was reported to diagnose cytomegalovirus status with high specificity and sensitivity. In this cohort, only TCR beta chains were sequenced, and detectable features were limited by the absence of alpha or paired-chain data. A few of the identified cytomegalovirus-associated TCR beta chains were confirmed in vitro to be specific for cytomegalovirus antigens. HLA typing was unavailable for some donors at each locus, so association tests used only the typed subset. When HLA alleles, especially DR and DQ, strongly co-occurred, attributing TCR associations to individual alleles was difficult. An association between a missense DCLRE1C variant and V-gene and J-gene trimming of TCR beta chains was found in a later genetic analysis and replicated in an independent cohort. According to a later analysis, most CMV-associated TCR beta chains appeared to be HLA-restricted, and the HLA associations seemed to be driven largely by CMV exposure. Roughly uniform sequencing depth across donors was assumed in presence/absence analyses, although this assumption may not hold. In a later analysis, HLA-associated TCR beta chains were found to be more clonally expanded and to have lower generation probabilities than equally common non-associated chains. Correlated functional status among segregating V segments might reflect linkage disequilibrium, but an unknown experimental factor could not be ruled out. In a later analysis, the rate of TCR association differed among HLA loci, with DRB1 alleles having the most associated TCRs and HLA-C alleles having the fewest. A later analysis reported that several top co-occurrence clusters appeared linked to parvovirus B19, influenza, CMV and Epstein-Barr virus. Because the 87-base-pair reads could not distinguish some IMGT-functional V segments, including TRBV6-2 and TRBV6-3, those segments were excluded. In a later analysis, about 16,000 TCR beta sequences were associated with specific HLA alleles at a false discovery rate of 0.05. Because counts were too low, about 17 rarely observed V segments, including chromosome 9 orphons, were excluded from the earlier analysis of 587 of the donors. A further reported finding was that TCR beta sequences accurately predicted the HLA-A and HLA-B alleles for most subjects in the first cohort.

The cohort comprised under 700 healthy bone marrow donors. All cohort members were sampled while nominally healthy, although unrecorded immune exposures were likely present. The donor tested CMV seronegative, placing the donor among the 300 to 400 seronegative members of the cohort. A peripheral blood sample was provided by each donor, and peripheral blood mononuclear cells were used for TCR beta sequencing. The Qiagen DNeasy Blood Extraction Kit was used to extract genomic DNA from the blood cell samples. The chain joins TRBV23-1 to TRBJ1-3, and 10 junctional nucleotides match TRBD1. TRBV23-1 is reported as an ORF; its role is uncertain. This clonotype was obtained from a boy under 10 years old in good health and CMV-seronegative. Sequenced sample: PBMCs. The bases read TGCGCCAGCACCGACGGACAGGGGGCTGGAAACACCATATATTTT. Translated, it gives CASTDGQGAGNTIYF.